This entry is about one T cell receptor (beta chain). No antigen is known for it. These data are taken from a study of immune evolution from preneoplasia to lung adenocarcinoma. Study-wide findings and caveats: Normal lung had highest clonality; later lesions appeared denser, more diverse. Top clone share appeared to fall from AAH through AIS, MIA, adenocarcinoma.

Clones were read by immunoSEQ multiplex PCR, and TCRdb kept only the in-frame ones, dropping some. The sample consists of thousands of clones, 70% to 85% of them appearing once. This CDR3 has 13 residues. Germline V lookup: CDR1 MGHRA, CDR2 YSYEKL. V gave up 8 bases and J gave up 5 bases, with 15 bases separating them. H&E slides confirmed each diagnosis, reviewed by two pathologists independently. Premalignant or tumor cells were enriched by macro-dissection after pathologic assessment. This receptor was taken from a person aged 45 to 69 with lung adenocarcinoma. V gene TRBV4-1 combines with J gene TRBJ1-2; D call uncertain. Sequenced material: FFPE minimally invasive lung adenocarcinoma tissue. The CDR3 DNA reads TGCGCCAGCGGGTCGGGGAGGGAGTATGGCTACACCTTC. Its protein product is CASGSGREYGYTF.